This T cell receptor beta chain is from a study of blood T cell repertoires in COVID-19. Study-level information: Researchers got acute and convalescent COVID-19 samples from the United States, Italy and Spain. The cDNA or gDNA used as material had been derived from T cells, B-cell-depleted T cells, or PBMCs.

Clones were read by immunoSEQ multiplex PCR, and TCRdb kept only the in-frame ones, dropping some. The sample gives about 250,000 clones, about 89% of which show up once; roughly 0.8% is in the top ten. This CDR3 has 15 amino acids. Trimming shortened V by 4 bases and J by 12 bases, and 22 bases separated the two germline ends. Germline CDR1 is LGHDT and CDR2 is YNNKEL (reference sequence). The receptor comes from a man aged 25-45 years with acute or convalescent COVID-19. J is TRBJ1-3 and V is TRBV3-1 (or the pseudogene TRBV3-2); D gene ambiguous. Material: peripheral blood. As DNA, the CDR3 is TGTGCCAGCAGCCGTGACGCAGAAACTATCTCCGGCATATATTTT. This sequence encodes CASSRDAETISGIYF.